This T cell receptor (beta chain) was identified in a study of T cell responses to AZD1222 COVID-19 vaccine. Profiled with immunoSEQ multiplex PCR; TCRdb holds only in-frame clones, not every one. There are about 140,000 clones in the sample; roughly 92% occur only once, and roughly 1.2% lies in the top ten. The ends lost 0 bases at V and 7 bases at J; junction bases unmatched: 10. This CDR3 has 17 amino acids. Germline lookup yields CDR1 SGHVS and CDR2 FQNEAQ. With respect to this clone: Antigen: not known.

Regarding the study as a whole: An increase in Spike-specific TCR breadth and depth was observed after two AZD1222 doses.

V and J are TRBV7-8 and TRBJ2-1; 9 bases line up with TRBD2. The sample in question was peripheral blood, obtained 28 days after the second AZD1222 dose. The TCR sequence derives from an adult who received the AZD1222 COVID-19 vaccine. As DNA, the CDR3 is TGTGCCAGCAGCTTAGCTAGCGGGGGTAGTTCACATAATGAGCAGTTCTTC. As protein: CASSLASGGSSHNEQFF.